This is a list of T cell receptor beta chains from one sample in a study of blood T cell repertoires in COVID-19. Sequencing used immunoSEQ multiplex PCR; TCRdb keeps in-frame clones, though not all of them. Here the sample spans 60,000 to 75,000 clones, around 88% being singletons. What was sequenced was peripheral blood. These TCRs come from a woman of 80 years or more with acute or convalescent COVID-19. The CDR3 runs from the conserved cysteine through the conserved F or W. D genes are given only for firm matches. The size of a clone is reported for some rows only, either as once, few or many, or as a class for expanded clones.

>TRBJ2-5|TRBD1|TRBV7-9|-
TGTGCCAGCAGCTCTTTCTCCGGGACAGGAAAAGAGACCCAGTACTTC
CASSSFSGTGKETQYF
>TRBJ1-1|-|TRBV4-1|-
TGCGCCAGCAGCCAAGAACGTCGGGGAGGGGTCACTGAAGCTTTCTTT
CASSQERRGGVTEAFF
>TRBJ2-5|-|TRBV3-1/TRBV3-2|-
TGTGCCAGCAGCCCCGGAGGACTCCAAGAGACCCAGTACTTC
CASSPGGLQETQYF
>TRBJ1-2|-|TRBV7-8|-
TGTGCCAGCAGTTCGACGGGAGGCTATGGCTACACCTTC
CASSSTGGYGYTF
>TRBJ1-5|-|TRBV23-1|-
TGCGCCAGCAGTCACCATTTGACACCGTTGATCTATAGCAATCAGCCCCAGCATTTT
CASSHHLTPLIYSNQPQHF
>TRBJ1-1|TRBD1|TRBV7-2|-
TGTGCCAGCAGCGCCCGACAGGGTCGCACTGAAGCTTTCTTT
CASSARQGRTEAFF
>TRBJ2-5|-|TRBV19|-
TGTGCCAGTAGTATCCGGGACACCCAAAGACCGACCCAGTACTTC
CASSIRDTQRPTQYF
>TRBJ2-6|-|TRBV7-6|-
TGTGCCAGCAGGGGGCCCGGGGCCAACGTCCTGACTTTC
CASRGPGANVLTF
>TRBJ1-1|TRBD1|TRBV2|-
TGTGCCAGCAGGCCGGGACAGCCGAACACTGAAGCTTTCTTT
CASRPGQPNTEAFF
>TRBJ2-7|TRBD1|TRBV5-8|-
TGTGCCAGCAGCTTGGAGGTCGGGACAGGGGCTTACGAGCAGTACTTC
CASSLEVGTGAYEQYF
>TRBJ2-3|TRBD2|TRBV20-1|-
TGCAGTGCTAGTGTCCTAGCGGGGGTCACAGATACGCAGTATTTT
CSASVLAGVTDTQYF
>TRBJ2-7|-|TRBV6-2/TRBV6-3|-
TGTGCCAGCAGTTACTTAGGACAGCACTACGAGCAGTACTTC
CASSYLGQHYEQYF
>TRBJ2-1|-|TRBV19|-
TGTGCCAGTATTGTTAGGGGGGGGGCCTACAATGAGCAGTTCTTC
CASIVRGGAYNEQFF
>TRBJ2-3|TRBD2|TRBV7-3|once
TGTGCCAGCAGCCGCATGGGACTAGCGGGAGGAGGACCTAGCACAGATACGCAGTATTTT
CASSRMGLAGGGPSTDTQYF
>TRBJ2-7|TRBD1|TRBV27|-
TGTGCCAGCAGTTTCGCCCTCAGGGGGAACTACGAGCAGTACTTC
CASSFALRGNYEQYF
>TRBJ2-3|-|TRBV6-1|once
TGTGCCAGCAGTGAAAGGGGGAGCGAGACGCAGTATTTT
CASSERGSETQYF
>TRBJ2-7|-|TRBV7-9|-
TGTGCCAGCAGCCGTTCCGGGGTCTGGGAGCAGTACTTC
CASSRSGVWEQYF
>TRBJ2-7|-|TRBV11-1|-
TGTGCCACCTCCAGGGGTTTAGGGACCTACGAGCAGTACTTC
CATSRGLGTYEQYF
>TRBJ2-7|TRBD1|TRBV5-1|-
TGCGCCAGCAGCGCAACCTCAGGGGGTTACGAGCAGTACTTC
CASSATSGGYEQYF
>TRBJ2-7|TRBD2|TRBV7-2|-
TGTGCCAGCAGCTCCCCGGGACTAATCTACGAGCAGTACTTC
CASSSPGLIYEQYF
>TRBJ1-2|-|TRBV29-1|-
TGCAGCGTTAATGACAGGCCCGGCGGCTACACCTTC
CSVNDRPGGYTF
>TRBJ1-2|TRBD1|TRBV29-1|-
TGCAGCGCTCCCCAACAGGGGTTGAGTGGCTACACCTTC
CSAPQQGLSGYTF
>TRBJ2-1|-|TRBV7-9|-
TGTGCCAGCAGCTTGCCGGGGATCAACAATGAGCAGTTCTTC
CASSLPGINNEQFF